One sample yielded the 17 T cell receptor beta chains listed below, sequenced in a study of T cell responses to AZD1222 COVID-19 vaccine. Clones were sequenced by immunoSEQ multiplex PCR, and TCRdb holds only the in-frame ones, with some missing. The sample includes around 120,000 clones, around nine tenths of them seen just once. Sample: peripheral blood, taken on day 0 of AZD1222 vaccination. The source of these receptors is an adult in good health.

Points on this clone: Additional DNA sequences in this sample encode the identical CDR3. V usage is TRBV6-5 and J usage is TRBJ2-7, with unresolved D. CDR1 is MNHEY and CDR2 is SVGAGI in the germline V gene. This CDR3 has 13 residues. V was cut by 0 bases and J by 0 bases, with 3 bases left in between. The CDR3: CASSYSSSYEQYF. The CDR3 bases are TGTGCCAGCAGTTACTCGTCCTCCTACGAGCAGTACTTC.

The V call is TRBV3-1 (or the pseudogene TRBV3-2), the J call TRBJ1-6; D not resolved. This CDR3 comprises 15 residues. V shed 1 base and J shed 5 bases, with 9 bases lying between them. From germline, CDR1 is LGHDT and CDR2 YNNKEL (reference sequence). The CDR3 DNA follows: TGTGCCAGCAGCCAAGTATTCAGCAATAATTCACCCCTCCACTTT. Encoded protein: CASSQVFSNNSPLHF.

The rearrangement joins TRBV5-8 to TRBJ2-1; 8 nucleotides align to TRBD2. From germline, CDR1 is SGHTS and CDR2 YDEGEE. V was clipped by 1 base and J by 0 bases; unmatched bases: 9. This CDR3 is built from 18 residues. The CDR3 reads CASSLTLLAESSYNEQFF. The CDR3 DNA reads as TGTGCCAGCAGCTTGACTTTACTAGCGGAGAGCTCCTACAATGAGCAGTTCTTC.

CDR3 DNA sequence: TGCGCCAGCAGCGTCGACCCTCGGGCGGAAGAGCAGTACTTC. It yields the protein CASSVDPRAEEQYF. The chain employs TRBV5-1 and TRBJ2-7; D is undetermined. Germline CDR1 reads SGHRS; CDR2 reads YFSETQ. CDR3 length: 14 amino acids. Trimming took off 4 bases at V and 7 bases at J, with 18 bases between the two ends. The entire variable domain, with the rest obtained from reference TRBV5-1 and TRBJ2-7, is as follows: KAGVTQTPRYLIKTRGQQVTLSCSPISGHRSVSWYQQTPGQGLQFLFEYFSETQRNKGNFPGRFSGRQFSNSRSEMNVSTLELGDSALYLCASSVDPRAEEQYFGPGTRLTVT.

This clone was seen just once. The CDR3 spells CASSLVPHGQGGKLFF. For the CDR3, the DNA is TGTGCCAGCAGCTTAGTGCCCCACGGACAGGGCGGAAAACTGTTTTTT. The gene calls are TRBV7-8 and TRBJ1-4; 8 nucleotides agree with TRBD1. Unmatched junction bases numbered 11, after V lost 1 base and J lost 10 bases. Germline V gene sequence: CDR1 SGHVS, CDR2 FQNEAQ. This CDR3 has 16 residues.

This clone was seen a single time. The DNA for the CDR3 is TGCGCCAGCAGCTCATCACCGGGACTGAACTACGAGCAGTACTTC. As protein: CASSSSPGLNYEQYF. The gene calls are TRBV5-1 and TRBJ2-7; D may be TRBD2 (6 bases). The CDR3 is 15 residues long. V was pared by 3 bases and J by 3 bases, with 16 bases between. The V gene's germline CDR1 is SGHRS and CDR2 YFSETQ.

Only a few counts were recorded for this clone. V is TRBV19 and J is TRBJ1-6, with D perhaps TRBD1 (5 bases). The CDR3 loop spans 13 amino acids. Deletions cut 10 bases from V and 7 bases from J, with 14 bases between. Germline CDR1 and CDR2: LNHDA and SQIVND (reference sequence). DNA for the CDR3: TGTGCCACCTCACGGGGGGGGAATTCACCCCTCCACTTT. This translates into CATSRGGNSPLHF.

The chain couples TRBV7-9 to TRBJ1-1; D is ambiguous. Germline V gene lookup returns CDR1 SEHNR and CDR2 FQNEAQ (reference sequence). The CDR3 length is 16 residues. The V end lost 0 bases, the J end lost 1 base, and 12 bases lay between the germline ends. The CDR3 spells CASSLANRRGNTEAFF. CDR3 nucleotides: TGTGCCAGCAGCTTAGCAAACCGCCGGGGGAACACTGAAGCTTTCTTT.

The CDR3 sequence: CASSQAIAGGLTGELFF. The DNA for the CDR3 is TGTGCCAGCAGCCAGGCCATAGCGGGGGGGCTTACCGGGGAGCTGTTTTTT. The rearrangement links TRBV3-1 (or the pseudogene TRBV3-2) to TRBJ2-2, with 11 bases lining up with TRBD2. V lost 3 bases to trimming and J lost 5 bases; unmatched junction nucleotides: 8. The CDR3 has 17 amino acids. Germline V gene sequence: CDR1 LGHDT, CDR2 YNNKEL (reference sequence).

The rearrangement links TRBV7-8 to TRBJ2-1; 8 bases are shared with TRBD2. The V gene's germline CDR1 is SGHVS and CDR2 FQNEAQ. V gave up 1 base and J gave up 7 bases; unmatched junction bases: 3. The CDR3 covers 14 residues. The chain's CDR3 is CASSLEAGVNEQFF. Written as DNA, the CDR3 is TGTGCCAGCAGCTTAGAAGCGGGAGTGAATGAGCAGTTCTTC.

The chain links TRBV24-1 to TRBJ1-2; D is undetermined. Germline V lookup: CDR1 KGHDR, CDR2 SFDVKD. The CDR3 consists of 13 residues. Trimming took 6 bases from V and 4 from J, leaving 11 bases between them. The CDR3 DNA reads TGTGCCACCAGTTGGGGTTACCCCTATGGCTACACCTTC. Residues: CATSWGYPYGYTF.

The genes are TRBV5-5 and TRBJ2-3; 8 positions match TRBD1. This CDR3 comprises 15 residues. The trim removed 5 bases at V and 2 bases at J, leaving 7 bases unmatched. The germline CDR1 and CDR2 sequences are SGHKS and YYEKEE (reference sequence). CDR3 bases: TGTGCCAGCAGTCGAGACAGGGGTGTCACAGATACGCAGTATTTT. It codes for CASSRDRGVTDTQYF.

This clone has just one count. A read error may account for a junction end that differs from germline. V is TRBV3-1 (or the pseudogene TRBV3-2) and J is TRBJ1-2; D remains ambiguous. CDR3 length: 13 residues. Germline loops: CDR1 LGHDT, CDR2 YNNKEL (reference sequence). This chain's CDR3 is CASSHSSRAGYNF. The CDR3 region has the DNA TGTGCCAGCAGCCACTCCTCTAGGGCAGGTTATAACTTC.

The V call is TRBV7-9, the J call TRBJ2-7; 7 positions agree with TRBD2. Unmatched junction bases numbered 2, after V lost 3 bases and J lost 0 bases. CDR3 length equals 14 residues. CDR1 is SEHNR and CDR2 is FQNEAQ in the germline V gene (reference sequence). The CDR3 protein is CASSFLADSYEQYF. The CDR3 DNA sequence: TGTGCCAGCAGCTTCCTAGCGGACTCCTACGAGCAGTACTTC.

This clone has only a few counts. The gene calls are TRBV27 and TRBJ2-7, with 12 bases identical to TRBD2. After removal of 4 bases from V and 2 bases from J, the junction contained 6 bases not matched to a gene. The CDR3 consists of 16 residues. Germline CDR1 reads MNHEY; CDR2 reads SMNVEV (reference sequence). CDR3 sequence: CASSSPRTSGTYEQYF. CDR3 in DNA: TGTGCCAGCAGTTCACCCCGGACTAGCGGGACCTACGAGCAGTACTTC.

With regard to this clone: A read error may account for a junction end that differs from germline. The J gene is TRBJ2-3, the V gene TRBV9; 8 nucleotides align to TRBD2. Germline V gene data show CDR1 as SGDLS and CDR2 as YYNGEE. The CDR3 sequence is 15 residues long. The CDR3 is CASSGAGYSTDTQYF. The CDR3 coding sequence is TGTGCCAGTAGCGGGGCGGGGTATAGCACAGATACGCAGTATTTT.

The chain employs TRBV4-2 and TRBJ1-6; 7 nucleotides align to TRBD1. This CDR3 is 15 amino acids long. V shed 1 base, J shed 12 bases, and the junction held 9 bases outside the gene matches. Germline-derived CDR1 and CDR2 are LGHNA and YNFKEQ. CDR3 loop: CASSQGDSGGLPLHF. CDR3 nucleotides: TGTGCCAGCAGCCAAGGGGACAGCGGGGGCCTACCCCTCCACTTT.